This T cell receptor (beta chain) appears in the sequencing data of a study of regulatory T cells in long-lasting Graves disease. At least ten counts were recorded for this clonotype. Investigators prepared the TCR beta libraries by applying iRepertoire HTBI primers and Arm-PCR of CDR3 regions. TCRdb called the multiplex PCR reads again in MiXCR, with one record for every CDR3 protein. The table has about half a million distinct CDR3 sequences, more than 10% seen once. Time point here: newly diagnosed GD, antithyroid drugs for less than 3 months. Construction of the TCR library relied on RNA isolated from PBMCs. The same sample was also studied in work on T cells in Graves' hyperthyroidism and ophthalmopathy. From that paper: When the TCR CDR3 underwent first-round RT-PCR, the HTBI primer set was used.

The clonotype was recovered from a woman younger than 45 with Graves disease. The sample here was peripheral blood mononuclear cells (PBMCs), taken at new diagnosis, from a patient treated with antithyroid drugs.

DNA for the CDR3: TGTGCCAGCAGCTTAGATCCGGGGTCAGGGGCTTTCTTT. This translates into CASSLDPGSGAFF. The chain employs TRBV11-2 and TRBJ1-1; possible D gene TRBD1, 5 bases. The germline CDR1 and CDR2 sequences are SGHAT and FQNNGV. The CDR3 consists of 13 residues. V lost 0 bases and J lost 11, with 13 bases in between. The full variable domain, its missing parts supplied by reference TRBV11-2 and TRBJ1-1, is EAGVAQSPRYKIIEKRQSVAFWCNPISGHATLYWYQQILGQGPKLLIQFQNNGVVDDSQLPKDRFSAERLKGVDSTLKIQPAKLEDSAVYLCASSLDPGSGAFFGQGTRLTVV.